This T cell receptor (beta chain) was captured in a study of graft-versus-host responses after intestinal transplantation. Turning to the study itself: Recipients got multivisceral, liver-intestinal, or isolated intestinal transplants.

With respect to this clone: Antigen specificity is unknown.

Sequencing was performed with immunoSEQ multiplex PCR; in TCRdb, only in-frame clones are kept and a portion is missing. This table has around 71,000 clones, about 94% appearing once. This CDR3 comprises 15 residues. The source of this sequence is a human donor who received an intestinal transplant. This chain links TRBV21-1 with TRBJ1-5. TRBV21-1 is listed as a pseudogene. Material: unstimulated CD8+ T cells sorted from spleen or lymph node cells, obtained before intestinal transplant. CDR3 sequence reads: CASTMTPAINQPQHF. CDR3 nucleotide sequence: TGTGCCAGCACCATGACCCCGGCGATCAATCAGCCCCAGCATTTT.